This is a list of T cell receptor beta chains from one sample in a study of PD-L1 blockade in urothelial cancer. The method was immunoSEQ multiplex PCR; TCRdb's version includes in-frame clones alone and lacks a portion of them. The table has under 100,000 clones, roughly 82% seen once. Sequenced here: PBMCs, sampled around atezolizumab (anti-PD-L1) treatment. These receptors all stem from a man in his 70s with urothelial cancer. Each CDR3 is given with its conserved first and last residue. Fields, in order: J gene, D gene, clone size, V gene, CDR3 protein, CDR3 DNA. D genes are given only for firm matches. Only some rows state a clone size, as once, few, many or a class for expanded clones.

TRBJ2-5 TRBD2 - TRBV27 CASSLRLPSGGLQETQYF TGTGCCAGCAGTTTACGACTTCCTAGCGGGGGCCTCCAAGAGACCCAGTACTTC
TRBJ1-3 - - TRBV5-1 CASSLVAGVGNTIYF TGCGCCAGCAGCTTGGTGGCGGGAGTTGGAAACACCATATATTTT
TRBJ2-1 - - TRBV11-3 CASSKDRHNEQFF TGTGCCAGCAGCAAGGACAGACACAATGAGCAGTTCTTC
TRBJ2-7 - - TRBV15 CATSRPGYEQYF TGTGCCACCAGCCGTCCGGGCTACGAGCAGTACTTC
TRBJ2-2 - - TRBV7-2 CASSLDRGGGELFF TGTGCCAGCAGCTTAGACAGGGGAGGCGGGGAGCTGTTTTTT
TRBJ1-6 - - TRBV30 CAWSDRANSPLHF TGTGCCTGGAGTGACAGGGCCAATTCACCCCTCCACTTT
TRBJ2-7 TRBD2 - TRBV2 CASSEVSGRPGEYF TGTGCCAGCAGTGAGGTTAGCGGGAGGCCCGGAGAGTACTTC
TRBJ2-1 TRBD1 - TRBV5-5 CASSPGQGAYNEQFF TGTGCCAGCAGCCCGGGACAGGGGGCCTACAATGAGCAGTTCTTC
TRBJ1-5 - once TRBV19 CASSTPGPFNQPQHF TGTGCCAGTAGTACCCCAGGGCCCTTCAATCAGCCCCAGCATTTT
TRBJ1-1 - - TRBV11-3 CASSLSRGAFF TGTGCCAGCAGCCTGTCACGCGGAGCTTTCTTT
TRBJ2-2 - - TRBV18 CASSPLAPGTGELFF TGTGCCAGCTCACCACTAGCTCCGGGCACCGGGGAGCTGTTTTTT
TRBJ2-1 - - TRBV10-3 CAISEPKDRGPNEQFF TGTGCCATCAGTGAGCCCAAGGACAGAGGGCCCAATGAGCAGTTCTTC
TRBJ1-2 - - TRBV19 CASSIGGLPATF TGTGCCAGTAGTATCGGAGGACTGCCGGCGACCTTC
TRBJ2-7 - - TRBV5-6 CASSLGHRGSYEQYF TGTGCCAGCAGCTTGGGCCACCGAGGGTCCTACGAGCAGTACTTC
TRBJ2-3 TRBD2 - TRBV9 CASSGSGGPVDTQYF TGTGCCAGCAGCGGTAGCGGGGGCCCCGTAGATACGCAGTATTTT
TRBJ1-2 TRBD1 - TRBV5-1 CASSVTGGHGYTF TGCGCCAGCAGCGTGACAGGGGGCCATGGCTACACCTTC
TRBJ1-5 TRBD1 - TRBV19 CASSPRQGAQQPQHF TGTGCCAGTAGTCCTAGACAGGGGGCACAACAGCCCCAGCATTTT
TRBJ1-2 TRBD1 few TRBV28 CASSSPGTGVHYGYTF TGTGCCAGCAGTTCCCCCGGGACAGGGGTTCACTATGGCTACACCTTC
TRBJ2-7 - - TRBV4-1 CASSQTGSYEQYF TGCGCCAGCAGCCAGACGGGCTCCTACGAGCAGTACTTC
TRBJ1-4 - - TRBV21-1 CASSRLWEGDEKLFF TGTGCCAGCAGCAGACTGTGGGAGGGAGATGAAAAACTGTTTTTT
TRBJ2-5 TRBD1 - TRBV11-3 CASSLGGTAQETQYF TGTGCCAGCAGCTTAGGAGGGACAGCCCAAGAGACCCAGTACTTC
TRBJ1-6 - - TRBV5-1 CASSGDIRSPLHF TGCGCCAGCAGCGGGGACATTCGTTCACCCCTCCACTTT
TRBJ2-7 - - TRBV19 CASSSGRGSYEQYF TGTGCCAGTAGCAGCGGGCGGGGCTCCTACGAGCAGTACTTC
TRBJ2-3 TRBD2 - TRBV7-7 CASSLGLADTDTQYF TGTGCCAGCAGCTTAGGTCTAGCGGACACAGATACGCAGTATTTT
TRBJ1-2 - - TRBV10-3 CAINSDSAGYGYTF TGTGCCATCAATAGTGACAGTGCGGGATATGGCTACACCTTC
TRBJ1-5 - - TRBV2 CASSEFREQPQHF TGTGCCAGCAGTGAGTTCCGCGAACAGCCCCAGCATTTT
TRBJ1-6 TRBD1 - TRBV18 CASSPGQGARNSPLHF TGTGCCAGCTCACCCGGACAGGGGGCTAGAAATTCACCCCTCCACTTT
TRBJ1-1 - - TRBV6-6 CASSYSAQGNTEAFF TGTGCCAGCAGTTACTCGGCACAGGGGAACACTGAAGCTTTCTTT
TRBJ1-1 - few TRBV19 CASTRDKENTEAFF TGTGCCAGTACCCGGGACAAGGAGAACACTGAAGCTTTCTTT
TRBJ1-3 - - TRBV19 CASKMGFESGNTIYF TGTGCCAGTAAGATGGGCTTCGAGTCTGGAAACACCATATATTTT
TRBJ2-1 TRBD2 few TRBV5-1 CASSLLAGGFNEQFF TGCGCCAGCAGCTTGTTGGCGGGGGGTTTTAATGAGCAGTTCTTC
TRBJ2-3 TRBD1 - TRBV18 CASSPPGQKSTDTQYF TGTGCCAGCTCACCACCGGGACAGAAAAGCACAGATACGCAGTATTTT
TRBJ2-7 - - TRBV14 CASSAALYEQYF TGTGCCAGCAGTGCGGCCCTCTACGAGCAGTACTTC
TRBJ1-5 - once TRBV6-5 CASRTGGDNQPQHF TGTGCCAGCAGGACGGGAGGGGACAATCAGCCCCAGCATTTT
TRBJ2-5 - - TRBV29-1 CSAAGMWVQETQYF TGCAGCGCCGCGGGGATGTGGGTGCAAGAGACCCAGTACTTC
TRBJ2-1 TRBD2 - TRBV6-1 CATKWASGGNEQFF TGTGCCACCAAGTGGGCTAGCGGGGGTAATGAGCAGTTCTTC
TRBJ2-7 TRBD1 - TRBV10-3 CAISGDGQGTYEQYF TGTGCCATCAGTGGCGACGGACAGGGGACCTACGAGCAGTACTTC
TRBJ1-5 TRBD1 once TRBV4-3 CASSQAPGGNQPQHF TGCGCCAGCAGCCAAGCCCCAGGGGGTAATCAGCCCCAGCATTTT
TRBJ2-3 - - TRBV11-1 CASRNSLTQYF TGTGCCAGCAGGAATAGCCTTACGCAGTATTTT
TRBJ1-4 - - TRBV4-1 CASSQDPRANEKLFF TGCGCCAGCAGCCAAGATCCAAGAGCAAATGAAAAACTGTTTTTT
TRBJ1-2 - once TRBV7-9 CASSLAGKGYGYTF TGTGCCAGCAGCTTGGCGGGGAAGGGGTATGGCTACACCTTC
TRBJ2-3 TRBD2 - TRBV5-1 CASSYQAGGGDTQYF TGCGCCAGCAGCTACCAAGCGGGAGGTGGGGATACGCAGTATTTT
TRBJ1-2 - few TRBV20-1 CSAHRAYGYTF TGCAGTGCTCACAGAGCCTATGGCTACACCTTC
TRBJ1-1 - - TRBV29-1 CSAREGWAFF TGCAGCGCCCGGGAGGGTTGGGCTTTCTTT
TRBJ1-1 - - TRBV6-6 CASNLGGDATEAFF TGTGCCAGCAACCTCGGGGGGGATGCGACTGAAGCTTTCTTT
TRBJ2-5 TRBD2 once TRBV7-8 CASSFLLERGYETQYF TGTGCCAGCAGCTTTCTCCTTGAGCGGGGGTATGAGACCCAGTACTTC
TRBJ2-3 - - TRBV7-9 CASGRDTDTQYF TGTGCCAGCGGGCGGGACACAGATACGCAGTATTTT
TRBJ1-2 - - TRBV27 CASRPRPDSYYGYTF TGTGCCAGCAGACCCCGACCGGACAGTTACTATGGCTACACCTTC
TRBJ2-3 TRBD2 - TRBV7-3 CASSLTSGGGTDTQYF TGTGCCAGCAGCTTAACGTCCGGCGGGGGGACAGATACGCAGTATTTT
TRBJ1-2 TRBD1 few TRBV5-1 CASGDGTGGEGGYTF TGCGCCAGCGGAGACGGGACAGGGGGCGAAGGTGGCTACACCTTC
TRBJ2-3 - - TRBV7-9 CASSGDPGRDTQYF TGTGCCAGTTCGGGGGACCCCGGGAGAGATACGCAGTATTTT
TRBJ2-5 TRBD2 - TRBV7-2 CASSSGRAGWTQYF TGTGCCAGCAGTTCCGGGAGGGCCGGATGGACCCAGTACTTC
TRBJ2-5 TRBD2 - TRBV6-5 CASSLSSGGSVTQYF TGTGCCAGCAGTTTGTCTAGCGGGGGGTCGGTGACCCAGTACTTC
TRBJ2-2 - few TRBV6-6 CASTGNTGELFF TGTGCCAGCACAGGGAACACCGGGGAGCTGTTTTTT